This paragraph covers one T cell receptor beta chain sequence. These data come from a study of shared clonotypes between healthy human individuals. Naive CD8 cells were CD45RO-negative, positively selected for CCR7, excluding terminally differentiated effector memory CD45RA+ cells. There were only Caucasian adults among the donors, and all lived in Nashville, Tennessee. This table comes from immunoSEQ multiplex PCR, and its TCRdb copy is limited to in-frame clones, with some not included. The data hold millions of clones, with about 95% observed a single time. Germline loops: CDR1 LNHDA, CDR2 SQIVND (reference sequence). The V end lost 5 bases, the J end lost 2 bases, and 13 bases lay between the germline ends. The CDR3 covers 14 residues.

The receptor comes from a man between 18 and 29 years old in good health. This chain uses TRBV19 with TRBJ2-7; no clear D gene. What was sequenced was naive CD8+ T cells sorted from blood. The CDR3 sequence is CASSVNSGPYEQYF. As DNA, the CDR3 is TGTGCCAGTAGTGTAAACTCAGGACCCTACGAGCAGTACTTC.